This record covers a single T cell receptor beta chain. The table lists this clonotype with many counts. Its antigen is currently not known. No per-base quality is available; no much larger clone lies one base away. Via the germline V gene, CDR1 is ENHRY and CDR2 SYGVKD. V gives up 8 bases and J gives up 5 bases, and the segment between their germline ends measures 16 bases. From cysteine to phenylalanine, the CDR3 is 13 amino acids long. Only CDR3 DNA is held: 39 bases, read in frame from base 1. This entry belongs to a study of T cell repertoires in cytomegalovirus infection (dated by TCRdb to about 2019). In terms of the full investigation: Donor HLA type was relevant to the analysis, because carriage of CMV infection together with the matching HLA type was indicated by public TCR beta signatures.

The paper as a whole reports these results and caveats: Carriers of CMV infection plus the relevant HLA type were discriminated by the cumulative frequency of public TCR beta family members in the study cohort and in an independent 352-donor cohort. The ex vivo response was dominated by HLA-C-restricted CMV-specific TCR beta clonotypes, which also provided the single most frequent clonotype in two of eight donors.

The sequencing machine was an Illumina HiSeq 1500. The public reads were reanalyzed by TCRdb: fastp trimming at Q25, MiXCR alignment, in-frame beta chains only. One record per CDR3 amino acid sequence lists the most common genes and DNA. The table for this sample lists roughly 280,000 distinct CDR3 sequences; around 8.7% of them were counted only once. Approximately 16% of the sample lies in the top ten. The rearrangement combines TRBV10-3 with TRBJ2-7; the D gene is perhaps TRBD1 or TRBD2, each of them matching over 6 bases. The sample consisted of PBMCs. The clonotype originates from a human donor in good health (CMV status not recorded). Some clones in this sample may be carry-over from other donors' samples. The CDR3 is CAIGRGPTDEQYF. The DNA reads TGTGCCATCGGACGGGGGCCGACGGACGAGCAGTACTTC.